The rows below give T cell receptor beta chains drawn from one sample of a study of Ad26.COV2.S vaccination and SARS-CoV-2 variants. Method: immunoSEQ multiplex PCR; TCRdb's copy keeps in-frame clones and lacks some. The sample consists of hundreds of thousands of clones, roughly 90% of them appearing once. The starting material was peripheral blood, obtained in a trial of Ad26.COV2.S vaccine versus placebo. The source is a person between 18 and 65 years old who received the Ad26.COV2.S COVID-19 vaccine or a placebo. CDR3s include the opening cysteine and the closing phenylalanine or tryptophan. A D gene is named only where the DNA matches it firmly. Where a row states a size, it is once, few, many or the class of an expanded clone; other rows omit it.

v_gene	j_gene	abundance	d_gene	CDR3aa	CDR3nt
TRBV30	TRBJ2-1	-	-	CAWSLALSGYYSNNEQFF	TGTGCCTGGAGCCTCGCCCTTAGCGGTTACTACTCCAACAATGAGCAGTTCTTC
TRBV25-1	TRBJ2-2	-	TRBD2	CASRTKAGEYTGELFF	TGTGCCAGCAGGACCAAAGCGGGGGAGTACACCGGGGAGCTGTTTTTT
TRBV30	TRBJ2-1	-	-	CAWMRGGQGYNEQFF	TGTGCCTGGATGCGGGGGGGACAGGGGTACAATGAGCAGTTCTTC
TRBV10-2	TRBJ2-7	-	TRBD2	CATQPGTSGTYEQYF	TGCGCCACCCAACCCGGGACTAGCGGGACTTACGAGCAGTACTTC
TRBV3-1/TRBV3-2	TRBJ2-1	-	-	CASSQTGRNEQFF	TGTGCCAGCAGCCAAACGGGACGGAATGAGCAGTTCTTC
TRBV6-4	TRBJ1-1	few	-	CASSRELNTEAFF	TGTGCCAGCAGCAGGGAGTTGAACACTGAAGCTTTCTTT
TRBV27	TRBJ2-3	-	TRBD1	CASSPRTGGTDTQYF	TGTGCCAGCAGTCCCCGGACAGGGGGCACAGATACGCAGTATTTT
TRBV21-1	TRBJ2-2	-	-	CASSTRTSGFLWGELFF	TGTGCCAGCAGCACTCGGACTAGCGGGTTCCTATGGGGGGAGCTGTTTTTT
TRBV18	TRBJ2-1	-	TRBD2	CASSPPGGLGSGNEQFF	TGTGCCAGCTCCCCTCCGGGGGGACTAGGGAGTGGAAATGAGCAGTTCTTC
TRBV10-3	TRBJ1-1	-	-	CAISGRMNTEAFF	TGTGCCATCAGCGGACGGATGAACACTGAAGCTTTCTTT
TRBV11-2	TRBJ2-1	-	-	CASSLDLDEQFF	TGTGCCAGCAGCTTAGATCTTGATGAGCAGTTCTTC
TRBV10-3	TRBJ1-1	-	TRBD1	CAIQGTGDTEAFF	TGTGCCATCCAAGGGACAGGGGACACTGAAGCTTTCTTT
TRBV4-3	TRBJ2-7	-	-	CASSPGTDNYEQYF	TGCGCCAGCAGTCCCGGGACCGATAACTACGAGCAGTACTTC
TRBV5-4	TRBJ2-1	-	TRBD2	CASSFGSGGGEQFF	TGTGCCAGCAGCTTCGGTAGCGGGGGGGGTGAGCAGTTCTTC
TRBV24-1	TRBJ1-4	-	-	CATSDRNEKLFF	TGTGCCACCAGTGACCGCAATGAAAAACTGTTTTTT
TRBV3-1/TRBV3-2	TRBJ1-3	-	TRBD1	CASSQNPGQPSSGNTIYF	TGTGCCAGCAGCCAAAATCCGGGACAGCCCAGCTCTGGAAACACCATATATTTT
TRBV6-5	TRBJ2-5	-	-	CASSREWGWGETQYF	TGTGCCAGCAGTCGAGAGTGGGGATGGGGAGAGACCCAGTACTTC
TRBV7-9	TRBJ2-3	-	TRBD2	CASSSGLVPDTQYF	TGTGCCAGCAGCTCGGGACTAGTCCCAGATACGCAGTATTTT
TRBV9	TRBJ1-3	-	-	CASSAGTFGNTIYF	TGTGCCAGCAGCGCTGGGACATTTGGAAACACCATATATTTT
TRBV29-1	TRBJ2-3	-	-	CSVAGGDRTDTQYF	TGCAGCGTTGCTGGGGGCGATCGCACAGATACGCAGTATTTT
TRBV6-5	TRBJ1-6	-	-	CASSLRGVSNSPLHF	TGTGCCAGCAGTTTAAGGGGGGTCTCCAATTCACCCCTCCACTTT
TRBV5-3	TRBJ2-3	-	TRBD2	CARSTTSGASTDTQYF	TGTGCCAGAAGCACCACTAGCGGGGCTAGCACAGATACGCAGTATTTT
TRBV25-1	TRBJ2-1	-	TRBD2	CASSAQWLGEGEQFF	TGTGCCAGCAGTGCCCAGTGGTTGGGGGAGGGTGAGCAGTTCTTC
TRBV6-5	TRBJ2-7	-	-	CASSYSGTDLYEQYF	TGTGCCAGCAGTTACTCAGGGACGGACCTCTACGAGCAGTACTTC
TRBV6-2/TRBV6-3	TRBJ1-5	-	TRBD1	CASSYSGTGYQPQHF	TGTGCCAGCAGTTACTCTGGGACAGGATATCAGCCCCAGCATTTT
TRBV6-5	TRBJ2-7	-	TRBD2	CASSSWAGAYEQYF	TGTGCCAGCAGTTCCTGGGCGGGAGCCTACGAGCAGTACTTC
TRBV29-1	TRBJ2-3	-	TRBD2	CSIAGGTNPSDTQYF	TGCAGCATTGCGGGGGGGACAAACCCGTCAGATACGCAGTATTTT
TRBV14	TRBJ1-1	-	-	CATQIIGNTEAFF	TGTGCCACCCAAATAATCGGAAACACTGAAGCTTTCTTT
TRBV15	TRBJ2-2	once	TRBD2	CATSERLAGGITGELFF	TGTGCCACCAGCGAAAGGCTAGCGGGGGGAATCACCGGGGAGCTGTTTTTT
TRBV27	TRBJ2-7	-	-	CASSLRTSSYEQYF	TGTGCCAGCAGTTTAAGGACCAGCTCCTACGAGCAGTACTTC
TRBV10-3	TRBJ2-7	-	TRBD1	CAIRTPGQGDHEQYF	TGTGCCATCAGGACTCCGGGACAGGGGGACCACGAGCAGTACTTC